This T cell receptor beta chain was recorded in a study of beta chain features in type 1 diabetes. General study findings and limits: Researchers could not determine here whether HLA type influences TCRB rearrangement.

The sequenced template was cDNA made from the entire isolated RNA. Only in-frame clones appear in the TCRdb table, and some are missing; sequencing was by immunoSEQ multiplex PCR. The sample holds about half a million clones, roughly 10% seen once. In its sample, this clone was seen a few times. Its cognate antigen is unknown. This CDR3 spans 14 amino acids. V was clipped by 6 bases and J by 2 bases, with 11 bases between them. The germline CDR1 and CDR2 sequences are SNHLY and FYNNEI. V usage is TRBV2 and J usage is TRBJ2-1, with D hard to call. This TCR was sampled from a young woman in good health. Sequenced material: naive CD4+ T cells from blood. The CDR3 nucleotides are TGTGCCAGCAGGGCCGTCCCAACCTACAATGAGCAGTTCTTC. Translated: CASRAVPTYNEQFF.